The clone carrying this TCR beta chain was picked up many times. Original data processing: The median was around 88,000 TCRs per sample, ranging 23,224 to 690,600. Using its own MiXCR run on the 5' RACE reads, TCRdb lists one record per CDR3 protein. TCRdb's processing, not the authors', yielded these V and J calls. The profile covers 120,000 to 150,000 distinct CDR3 sequences, with 4.1% appearing a single time and over 1.1% taken by the ten largest. The sample belongs to a study of human T cells and chemical hapten exposure. Researchers extracted total RNA from unfractionated whole blood. This CDR3 has 15 residues. Germline lookup yields CDR1 DFQATT and CDR2 SNEGSKA (reference sequence). The ends were cut back, 3 bases at V and 3 bases at J, with 14 bases in the middle.

The clonotype comes from a female donor in good health. The V gene is TRBV20-1, the J gene TRBJ1-4, with D maybe TRBD1 (5 bases). CDR3 nucleotides: TGCAGTGCTAGGACAGCAGCCACGGCTAATGAAAAACTGTTTTTT. Protein sequence: CSARTAATANEKLFF.